These T cell receptor beta chains were read from a single sample in a study of T cell changes during pregnancy in multiple sclerosis. Profiling relied on immunoSEQ multiplex PCR, and the TCRdb table lists in-frame clones only, not all of them. The sample yields approximately 93,000 clones, approximately 90% seen once. The sequencing used peripheral blood, collected in the first trimester of pregnancy. Receptors were obtained from a female donor in good health, enrolled as a control in a pregnancy study. CDR3s include the opening cysteine and the closing phenylalanine or tryptophan. The D gene is left open where the match is weak.

v_gene: TRBV6-5; j_gene: TRBJ2-7; d_gene: .; CDR3aa: CASSLGGSSYEQYF; CDR3nt: TGTGCCAGCAGTCTCGGGGGTAGCTCCTACGAGCAGTACTTC
v_gene: TRBV19; j_gene: TRBJ1-2; d_gene: .; CDR3aa: CASSPGHRSGYGYTF; CDR3nt: TGTGCCAGTAGTCCGGGACATCGGTCAGGCTATGGCTACACCTTC
v_gene: TRBV9; j_gene: TRBJ1-1; d_gene: .; CDR3aa: CASSKKGGDTEAFF; CDR3nt: TGTGCCAGCAGCAAAAAGGGGGGGGACACTGAAGCTTTCTTT
v_gene: TRBV4-3; j_gene: TRBJ2-7; d_gene: TRBD1; CDR3aa: CASSLNPGQGKYEQYF; CDR3nt: TGCGCCAGCAGCCTAAATCCGGGACAGGGAAAATACGAGCAGTACTTC
v_gene: TRBV5-4; j_gene: TRBJ2-7; d_gene: .; CDR3aa: CASSWETGPYEQYF; CDR3nt: TGTGCCAGCAGCTGGGAGACAGGTCCCTACGAGCAGTACTTC
v_gene: TRBV28; j_gene: TRBJ1-2; d_gene: .; CDR3aa: CASSDTPGQGYTF; CDR3nt: TGTGCCAGCAGTGACACCCCCGGACAGGGCTACACCTTC
v_gene: TRBV7-2; j_gene: TRBJ2-2; d_gene: .; CDR3aa: CASSGRSGRTGGELFF; CDR3nt: TGTGCCAGCAGCGGACGATCGGGCCGGACGGGAGGGGAGCTGTTTTTT
v_gene: TRBV28; j_gene: TRBJ2-2; d_gene: .; CDR3aa: CASSFAGELFF; CDR3nt: TGTGCCAGCAGTTTCGCCGGGGAGCTGTTTTTT
v_gene: TRBV7-2; j_gene: TRBJ2-1; d_gene: .; CDR3aa: CASSLSAGRHNEQFF; CDR3nt: TGTGCCAGCAGCTTATCGGCAGGGCGCCACAATGAGCAGTTCTTC
v_gene: TRBV28; j_gene: TRBJ2-3; d_gene: TRBD2; CDR3aa: CASSSGTSGGFTQYF; CDR3nt: TGTGCCAGCAGTTCGGGGACTAGCGGGGGTTTCACGCAGTATTTT
v_gene: TRBV10-2; j_gene: TRBJ1-5; d_gene: .; CDR3aa: CASSGLGQRDQPQHF; CDR3nt: TGCGCCAGCAGTGGGTTGGGACAAAGGGATCAGCCCCAGCATTTT
v_gene: TRBV7-3; j_gene: TRBJ2-5; d_gene: TRBD1; CDR3aa: CASSLTSGQGETQYF; CDR3nt: TGTGCCAGCAGCTTAACGAGCGGACAGGGAGAGACCCAGTACTTC
v_gene: TRBV5-5; j_gene: TRBJ1-5; d_gene: .; CDR3aa: CASSLESKRSGGRNQPQHF; CDR3nt: TGTGCCAGCAGCTTAGAGTCGAAACGGTCGGGGGGTCGCAATCAGCCCCAGCATTTT
v_gene: TRBV2; j_gene: TRBJ2-5; d_gene: .; CDR3aa: CASIGTRETQYF; CDR3nt: TGTGCCAGCATAGGGACAAGAGAGACCCAGTACTTC
v_gene: TRBV7-3; j_gene: TRBJ2-3; d_gene: .; CDR3aa: CASSPQGTSSTDTQYF; CDR3nt: TGTGCCAGCAGCCCCCAAGGGACATCCAGCACAGATACGCAGTATTTT
v_gene: TRBV29-1; j_gene: TRBJ1-1; d_gene: TRBD1; CDR3aa: CSGSTGGANTEAFF; CDR3nt: TGCAGCGGGAGTACAGGGGGCGCGAACACTGAAGCTTTCTTT